This entry describes one TCR beta chain. The antigen remains undetermined. This sample is drawn from a study of T cells in Graves' hyperthyroidism and ophthalmopathy. Ophthalmopathy patients had Clinical Activity Score at least 3, NOSPECS grade at least 4, duration under 3 months. Patients were excluded for uncontrolled infection, other autoimmune disease, pregnancy or lactation. Study-wide results and caveats: Most expanded thyroid clonotypes above 0.001 also appeared in blood. Ophthalmopathy, which appeared later, was predicted by the model a median roughly 6.4 months before onset.

There were TCR beta CDR3 regions amplified from RNA transcripts. The TCR CDR3 was amplified in a first-round RT-PCR using the HTBI primer set. Each CDR3 protein is one row after TCRdb ran MiXCR on the multiplex PCR reads. The sample lists approximately 610,000 distinct CDR3 sequences, roughly 14% occurring once. The CDR3 consists of 13 residues. Germline V gene lookup returns CDR1 SGHAT and CDR2 FQNNGV. V lost 7 bases and J 3 bases, leaving 13 bases between the germline ends. This chain uses TRBV11-2 with TRBJ2-7, with D perhaps TRBD2 (5 bases). Sequenced material: blood. The clonotype comes from a middle-aged woman with Graves' ophthalmopathy. The CDR3, as DNA: TGTGCCAGCACCTCCCTGGCGGGCTACGAGCAGTACTTC. As protein: CASTSLAGYEQYF.